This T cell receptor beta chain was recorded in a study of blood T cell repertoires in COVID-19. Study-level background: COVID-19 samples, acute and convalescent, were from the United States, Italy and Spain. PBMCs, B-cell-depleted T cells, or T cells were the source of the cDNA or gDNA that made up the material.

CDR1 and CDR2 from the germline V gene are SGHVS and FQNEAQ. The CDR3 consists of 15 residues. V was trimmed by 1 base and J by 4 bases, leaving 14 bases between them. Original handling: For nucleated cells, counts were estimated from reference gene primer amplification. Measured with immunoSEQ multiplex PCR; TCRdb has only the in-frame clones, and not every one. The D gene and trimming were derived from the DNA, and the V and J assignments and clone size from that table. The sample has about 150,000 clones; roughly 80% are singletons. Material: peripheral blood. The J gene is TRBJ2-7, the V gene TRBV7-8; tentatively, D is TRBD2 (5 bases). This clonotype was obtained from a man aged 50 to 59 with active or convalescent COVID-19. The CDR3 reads CASSLGGNREYEQYF. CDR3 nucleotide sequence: TGTGCCAGCAGCTTAGGAGGGAATCGCGAGTACGAGCAGTACTTC.